What follows are 14 T cell receptor beta chains derived from one specimen sequenced in a study of T cells after yellow fever vaccination. A single record per CDR3 protein comes from TCRdb applying MiXCR to the 5' RACE reads. The sample has hundreds of thousands of distinct CDR3 sequences; around 12% are singletons. The source was CD4+ T cells sorted from PBMCs, collected 15 days after the yellow fever booster vaccination. These receptors all come from a man younger than 35 who received the YFV17D yellow fever vaccine.

This clonotype was picked up a small number of times. The rearrangement links TRBV6-5 to TRBJ1-1; D may be TRBD1 (5 bases). The CDR3 totals 14 residues. Germline V gene sequence: CDR1 MNHEY, CDR2 SVGAGI. V was pared by 6 bases and J by 6 bases, with 17 bases between. The CDR3 loop reads CASRWGGELAEAFF. In DNA, the CDR3 is TGTGCCAGCAGATGGGGAGGGGAACTCGCTGAAGCTTTCTTT.

This clonotype was observed a handful of times. The gene calls are TRBV19 and TRBJ2-1; 9 positions match TRBD2. CDR1 is LNHDA, CDR2 SQIVND, per germline (reference sequence). This CDR3 comprises 15 residues. The V segment lost 0 bases and the J segment 3 bases; nucleotides outside the gene matches: 0. The CDR3 bases are TGTGCCAGTAGTATAGAGCGGGGGGGCTACAATGAGCAGTTCTTC. Protein product: CASSIERGGYNEQFF.

The gene calls are TRBV19 and TRBJ2-2, with D possibly TRBD1 on 6 matching bases. The germline V gene encodes CDR1 LNHDA and CDR2 SQIVND (reference sequence). The V end lost 9 bases, the J end lost 4 bases, and 12 bases lay between the germline ends. The CDR3 is 13 residues long. CDR3 sequence (DNA): TGTGCCAGCTGGGACACTACCACCGGGGAGCTGTTTTTT. This gives the protein CASWDTTTGELFF.

This chain links TRBV29-1 with TRBJ1-1; D possibly corresponds to TRBD1 (5 bases). Between the trimmed V and J ends, which lost 6 bases and 1 base, there was a span of 12 bases. The CDR3 length is 13 residues. Germline V gives CDR1 SQVTM, CDR2 ANQGSEA. CDR3 sequence (DNA): TGCAGCGTCAAGCGAGGGACGAACACTGAAGCTTTCTTT. It is translated as CSVKRGTNTEAFF.

The rearrangement links TRBV3-1 to TRBJ1-3; D not resolved. The germline V and J ends were trimmed by 1 base and 2 bases, with 15 bases remaining between them. Germline CDR1 and CDR2: LGHDT and YNNKEL (reference sequence). This CDR3 is built from 17 residues. CDR3 DNA: TGTGCCAGCAGCCAAGGTCGCATCGAGTTAACTGGAAACACCATATATTTT. Encoded protein: CASSQGRIELTGNTIYF.

This clonotype was observed a few times. The V call is TRBV5-1, the J call TRBJ1-1; a possible D gene is TRBD1 (6 bases). This CDR3 is 18 amino acids long. The germline gives CDR1 SGHRS, CDR2 YFSETQ. The germline V and J ends were trimmed by 2 bases and 1 base, with 21 bases remaining between them. The CDR3 is CASSFGTYTGRGNTEAFF. In DNA, the CDR3 is TGCGCCAGCAGCTTTGGGACATACACAGGGAGGGGGAACACTGAAGCTTTCTTT.

This chain joins TRBV5-1 and TRBJ1-2; 9 bases are shared with TRBD1. Germline V CDR1 and CDR2: SGHRS, YFSETQ. Trimming removed 6 bases from V and 6 bases from J; junction bases left unmatched: 12. This CDR3 comprises 15 residues. The DNA of the CDR3 is TGCGCCAGCAAATCCACAGGGGGCGCGAGGGATGGCTACACCTTC. Translated, it gives CASKSTGGARDGYTF.

V and J are TRBV5-6 and TRBJ2-7, with TRBD1 as a possible D gene (5 bases). CDR3 length equals 14 residues. V was clipped by 4 bases and J by 3 bases, with 14 bases between them. In germline, CDR1 is SGHDT, CDR2 YYEEEE. The CDR3 DNA follows: TGTGCCAGCAGCACCACCAGGGCGTTCTACGAGCAGTACTTC. Amino acid sequence: CASSTTRAFYEQYF.

This clonotype was observed at least ten times. This chain joins TRBV12-3 or TRBV12-4 and TRBJ2-2; tentative D call: TRBD2 (5 bases). The CDR3 totals 15 residues. The V and J ends lost 5 bases and 0 bases respectively, with 10 bases between them. CDR3 amino acids: CASSRTRSNTGELFF. The CDR3 DNA reads as TGTGCCAGCAGTCGTACTAGGTCGAACACCGGGGAGCTGTTTTTT.

This clonotype occurred a few times. This chain connects TRBV14 to TRBJ1-2; TRBD1 aligns across 8 bases. The germline CDR1 and CDR2 sequences are SGHDN and FVKESK. The CDR3 consists of 15 residues. Trimming took 1 base from V and 4 from J; bases not matched to a gene: 5. CDR3 nucleotides: TGTGCCAGCAGCCAAGCAGGCCAGGGGGCCTATGGCTACACCTTC. Translating gives CASSQAGQGAYGYTF.

This clonotype showed up just a few times. This rearrangement joins TRBV5-1 to TRBJ2-4; a possible D gene is TRBD1 (6 bases). Trimming left V 0 bases short and J 8 bases short, with 12 bases between. This CDR3 spans 14 amino acids. Germline V gene lookup returns CDR1 SGHRS and CDR2 YFSETQ. The CDR3 sequence is CASSLGGAGDIQYF. In nucleotides, the CDR3 is TGCGCCAGCAGCTTGGGTGGGGCAGGGGACATTCAGTACTTC.

This clonotype turned up a few times. The V gene is TRBV5-1, the J gene TRBJ2-5; weak D call: TRBD2 (6 bases). Germline CDR1 is SGHRS and CDR2 is YFSETQ. Trimming pared 3 bases from V and 5 bases from J, leaving 11 bases between. The CDR3 has 13 amino acids. The CDR3 loop reads CASSWRDGETQYF. CDR3 bases: TGCGCCAGCAGCTGGAGGGACGGGGAGACCCAGTACTTC.

This chain joins TRBV10-3 and TRBJ1-5; the D gene is possibly TRBD1 (6 bases). Germline assignment: CDR1 ENHRY and CDR2 SYGVKD. V lost 4 bases to trimming and J lost 3 bases, with 7 bases between them. The length of the CDR3 is 13 residues. CDR3 nucleotides: TGTGCCATCAGTGGGGACAACAATCAGCCCCAGCATTTT. The encoded protein is CAISGDNNQPQHF.

The rearrangement uses TRBV4-2 and TRBJ2-3; 7 bases fit TRBD2. The J segment lost 2 bases and the V segment lost 3 bases, leaving 8 bases of the junction unmatched. The CDR3 contains 16 residues. Germline loops: CDR1 LGHNA, CDR2 YNFKEQ. The CDR3 region has the DNA TGTGCCAGCAGCCATCCTTCTAGCGGCTACACAGATACGCAGTATTTT. Translation: CASSHPSSGYTDTQYF.